The T cell receptor (beta chain) described here comes from a study of blood T cell repertoires in COVID-19. TCRdb's table, derived via immunoSEQ multiplex PCR, lists solely in-frame clones and lacks some. The data contain around 45,000 clones, 87% of them singletons. The CDR3 contains 13 residues. V was clipped by 6 bases and J by 5 bases, with 13 bases between them. Germline CDR1 is LGHNT and CDR2 is FRNRAP. This clonotype originated in a man aged 55 to 70 with active COVID-19. The sequencing sample was made of peripheral blood. This chain joins TRBV12-5 and TRBJ2-5; D perhaps matches TRBD2 (6 bases). In DNA form, the CDR3 reads TGTGCTAGTGGCCAACTTGGAGGGGAGACCCAGTACTTC. As protein: CASGQLGGETQYF.